This is a list of T cell receptor beta chains from one sample in a study of blood T cell repertoires in COVID-19. Clones were read by immunoSEQ multiplex PCR, and TCRdb kept only the in-frame ones, dropping some. The sample records approximately 400,000 clones, around 89% being singletons. Sequenced material: PBMCs or T cells enriched from blood (not recorded which). The origin of the receptors is a woman in her late teens or twenties who had recovered from COVID-19. Both conserved end residues are part of each CDR3. Each record gives: J gene, D gene, clone size, V gene, CDR3 protein, CDR3 DNA. D genes are given only for firm matches. Some rows mark clone size as missing; the rest say once, few, many or name a class of expanded clone.

j_call: TRBJ1-5; d_call: -; clone_size: -; v_call: TRBV30; cdr3_aa: CAWSVGGGQPQHF; cdr3_nt: TGTGCCTGGAGTGTAGGGGGTGGGCAGCCCCAGCATTTT
j_call: TRBJ1-3; d_call: -; clone_size: -; v_call: TRBV25-1; cdr3_aa: CATLSPGNTIYF; cdr3_nt: TGTGCCACCCTTTCTCCCGGAAACACCATATATTTT
j_call: TRBJ2-5; d_call: -; clone_size: -; v_call: TRBV11-2; cdr3_aa: CASSLRTGFSAQETQYF; cdr3_nt: TGTGCCAGCAGCTTACGGACGGGATTTAGCGCCCAAGAGACCCAGTACTTC
j_call: TRBJ2-6; d_call: TRBD1; clone_size: -; v_call: TRBV5-1; cdr3_aa: CASSSGQGAGGANVLTF; cdr3_nt: TGCGCCAGCAGCTCCGGACAGGGGGCAGGTGGGGCCAACGTCCTGACTTTC
j_call: TRBJ1-3; d_call: -; clone_size: -; v_call: TRBV15; cdr3_aa: CATSKSPLDTIYF; cdr3_nt: TGTGCCACCAGCAAGTCCCCCTTAGACACCATATATTTT
j_call: TRBJ1-1; d_call: -; clone_size: -; v_call: TRBV6-1; cdr3_aa: CASSEAPPGTEAFF; cdr3_nt: TGTGCCAGCAGTGAAGCCCCCCCAGGAACTGAAGCTTTCTTT
j_call: TRBJ2-5; d_call: -; clone_size: -; v_call: TRBV12-3/TRBV12-4; cdr3_aa: CASSYHKQETQYF; cdr3_nt: TGTGCCAGCAGTTATCACAAGCAAGAGACCCAGTACTTC
j_call: TRBJ1-2; d_call: -; clone_size: -; v_call: TRBV6-4; cdr3_aa: CASSGGYGYTF; cdr3_nt: TGTGCCAGCAGTGGAGGCTATGGCTACACCTTC
j_call: TRBJ1-4; d_call: -; clone_size: -; v_call: TRBV6-4; cdr3_aa: CASRRTVATNEKLFF; cdr3_nt: TGTGCCAGCAGGAGGACAGTTGCAACTAATGAAAAACTGTTTTTT
j_call: TRBJ2-3; d_call: TRBD2; clone_size: -; v_call: TRBV11-2; cdr3_aa: CASSSHYSGGHTDTQYF; cdr3_nt: TGTGCCAGCAGCTCTCACTATAGCGGGGGACACACAGATACGCAGTATTTT
j_call: TRBJ1-6; d_call: -; clone_size: -; v_call: TRBV4-1; cdr3_aa: CASSSVTGYNSPLHF; cdr3_nt: TGCGCCAGCAGCTCCGTGACAGGTTATAATTCACCCCTCCACTTT
j_call: TRBJ1-2; d_call: -; clone_size: -; v_call: TRBV9; cdr3_aa: CASSVRTDGYTF; cdr3_nt: TGTGCCAGCAGCGTCCGGACAGATGGCTACACCTTC
j_call: TRBJ2-2; d_call: -; clone_size: -; v_call: TRBV7-3; cdr3_aa: CASSLGPGEGELFF; cdr3_nt: TGTGCCAGCAGCTTAGGGCCCGGCGAGGGGGAGCTGTTTTTT
j_call: TRBJ2-7; d_call: -; clone_size: -; v_call: TRBV7-8; cdr3_aa: CASSPTSSYEQYF; cdr3_nt: TGTGCCAGCAGCCCGACATCTTCCTACGAGCAGTACTTC
j_call: TRBJ2-1; d_call: TRBD2; clone_size: -; v_call: TRBV11-3; cdr3_aa: CASSPRVVAGGNNEQFF; cdr3_nt: TGTGCCAGCTCCCCCCGGGTGGTAGCGGGGGGGAACAATGAGCAGTTCTTC
j_call: TRBJ1-1; d_call: -; clone_size: few; v_call: TRBV7-3; cdr3_aa: CASSLTRDTEAFF; cdr3_nt: TGTGCCAGCAGCTTAACCAGGGACACTGAAGCTTTCTTT
j_call: TRBJ2-7; d_call: -; clone_size: few; v_call: TRBV7-3; cdr3_aa: CASSPIGGYEQYF; cdr3_nt: TGTGCCAGCAGCCCCATTGGGGGGTACGAGCAGTACTTC
j_call: TRBJ1-1; d_call: -; clone_size: -; v_call: TRBV10-3; cdr3_aa: CAISTTGNMNTEAFF; cdr3_nt: TGTGCCATCAGTACAACAGGGAACATGAACACTGAAGCTTTCTTT
j_call: TRBJ2-5; d_call: TRBD2; clone_size: -; v_call: TRBV29-1; cdr3_aa: CSVGPSGARGGTQYF; cdr3_nt: TGCAGCGTTGGTCCTAGCGGGGCCAGGGGGGGGACCCAGTACTTC
j_call: TRBJ2-2; d_call: -; clone_size: -; v_call: TRBV14; cdr3_aa: CASSQNRDTGELFF; cdr3_nt: TGTGCCAGCAGCCAGAACAGGGACACCGGGGAGCTGTTTTTT
j_call: TRBJ2-1; d_call: -; clone_size: -; v_call: TRBV6-1; cdr3_aa: CASSEFTGGAYNEQFF; cdr3_nt: TGTGCCAGCAGTGAATTTACGGGGGGCGCCTACAATGAGCAGTTCTTC
j_call: TRBJ2-1; d_call: -; clone_size: few; v_call: TRBV5-4; cdr3_aa: CASSLGLTQEGEQFF; cdr3_nt: TGTGCCAGCAGCTTGGGGCTTACCCAGGAGGGTGAGCAGTTCTTC
j_call: TRBJ2-2; d_call: -; clone_size: -; v_call: TRBV6-5; cdr3_aa: CASSSGILKAGELFF; cdr3_nt: TGTGCCAGCAGTTCCGGGATACTGAAGGCCGGGGAGCTGTTTTTT
j_call: TRBJ1-4; d_call: TRBD1; clone_size: -; v_call: TRBV9; cdr3_aa: CASSPGQLNEKLFF; cdr3_nt: TGTGCCAGCAGCCCGGGACAGCTTAATGAAAAACTGTTTTTT
j_call: TRBJ1-6; d_call: TRBD1; clone_size: -; v_call: TRBV6-5; cdr3_aa: CASRRGTGDNSPLHF; cdr3_nt: TGTGCCAGCAGGAGGGGGACAGGAGATAATTCACCCCTCCACTTT
j_call: TRBJ2-1; d_call: TRBD1; clone_size: -; v_call: TRBV5-1; cdr3_aa: CASSLVGTGIHYNEQFF; cdr3_nt: TGCGCCAGCAGCTTGGTTGGGACAGGGATTCACTACAATGAGCAGTTCTTC
j_call: TRBJ2-7; d_call: -; clone_size: -; v_call: TRBV11-1; cdr3_aa: CASSLLGRVVDEQYF; cdr3_nt: TGTGCCAGCAGCTTGCTGGGCAGGGTGGTGGACGAGCAGTACTTC
j_call: TRBJ1-2; d_call: -; clone_size: once; v_call: TRBV21-1; cdr3_aa: CASSKEGQGNYGYTF; cdr3_nt: TGTGCCAGCAGCAAAGAGGGACAGGGGAACTATGGCTACACCTTC
j_call: TRBJ1-1; d_call: -; clone_size: -; v_call: TRBV6-5; cdr3_aa: CASSYSSTEAFF; cdr3_nt: TGTGCCAGCAGTTACTCCAGCACTGAAGCTTTCTTT
j_call: TRBJ2-3; d_call: -; clone_size: -; v_call: TRBV21-1; cdr3_aa: CASSKVGLGGTDTQYF; cdr3_nt: TGTGCCAGCAGCAAGGTGGGTTTAGGGGGAACAGATACGCAGTATTTT
j_call: TRBJ1-1; d_call: TRBD1; clone_size: -; v_call: TRBV2; cdr3_aa: CASSLEGQGAAFF; cdr3_nt: TGTGCCAGCTCCCTCGAGGGACAGGGGGCTGCTTTCTTT
j_call: TRBJ1-1; d_call: TRBD1; clone_size: -; v_call: TRBV24-1; cdr3_aa: CATRGTGVNTEAFF; cdr3_nt: TGTGCCACCAGGGGGACAGGGGTGAACACTGAAGCTTTCTTT
j_call: TRBJ2-1; d_call: TRBD1; clone_size: -; v_call: TRBV7-2; cdr3_aa: CASSLDSGQGLNEQFF; cdr3_nt: TGTGCCAGCAGCTTAGACTCGGGACAGGGGTTGAATGAGCAGTTCTTC
j_call: TRBJ1-1; d_call: TRBD1; clone_size: -; v_call: TRBV5-1; cdr3_aa: CASSLTHLDRGMNTEAFF; cdr3_nt: TGCGCCAGCAGCCTAACCCACTTGGACAGGGGGATGAACACTGAAGCTTTCTTT
j_call: TRBJ1-2; d_call: -; clone_size: -; v_call: TRBV5-4; cdr3_aa: CASSSPGQPFFYGYTF; cdr3_nt: TGTGCCAGCAGCTCCCCCGGACAGCCTTTTTTCTATGGCTACACCTTC
j_call: TRBJ1-3; d_call: -; clone_size: -; v_call: TRBV19; cdr3_aa: CASSNRFSGVSGNTIYF; cdr3_nt: TGTGCCAGTAGCAACCGATTTTCAGGGGTCTCTGGAAACACCATATATTTT
j_call: TRBJ2-3; d_call: -; clone_size: -; v_call: TRBV9; cdr3_aa: CASSVAGSTDTQYF; cdr3_nt: TGTGCCAGCAGCGTAGCCGGGAGCACAGATACGCAGTATTTT
j_call: TRBJ2-1; d_call: TRBD2; clone_size: -; v_call: TRBV7-9; cdr3_aa: CASSPRLAVYNEQFF; cdr3_nt: TGTGCCAGCAGCCCGCGACTAGCGGTATACAATGAGCAGTTCTTC
j_call: TRBJ2-7; d_call: -; clone_size: -; v_call: TRBV2; cdr3_aa: CATGLITYEQYF; cdr3_nt: TGTGCCACGGGGTTGATCACCTACGAGCAGTACTTC
j_call: TRBJ1-1; d_call: -; clone_size: -; v_call: TRBV12-5; cdr3_aa: CASGFQGWNTEAFF; cdr3_nt: TGTGCTAGTGGTTTTCAGGGGTGGAACACTGAAGCTTTCTTT
j_call: TRBJ1-4; d_call: -; clone_size: -; v_call: TRBV5-1; cdr3_aa: CASSRGKGEKLFF; cdr3_nt: TGCGCCAGCAGCAGGGGGAAAGGTGAAAAACTGTTTTTT
j_call: TRBJ2-3; d_call: -; clone_size: -; v_call: TRBV29-1; cdr3_aa: CSVDLQGPDTQYF; cdr3_nt: TGCAGCGTTGATCTACAGGGCCCAGATACGCAGTATTTT